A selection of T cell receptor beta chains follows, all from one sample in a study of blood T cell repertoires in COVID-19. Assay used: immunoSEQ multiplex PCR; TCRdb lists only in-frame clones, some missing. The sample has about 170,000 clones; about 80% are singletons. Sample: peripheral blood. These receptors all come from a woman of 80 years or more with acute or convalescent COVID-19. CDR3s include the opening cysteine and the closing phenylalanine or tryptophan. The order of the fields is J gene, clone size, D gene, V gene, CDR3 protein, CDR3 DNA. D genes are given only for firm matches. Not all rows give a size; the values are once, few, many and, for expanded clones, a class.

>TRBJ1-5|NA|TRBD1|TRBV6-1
CASTQGGDRAQHF
TGTGCCAGCACTCAAGGGGGGGACAGGGCCCAGCATTTT
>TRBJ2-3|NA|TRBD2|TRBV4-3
CASSLLPGTSGVDTQYF
TGCGCCAGCAGCCTGCTACCCGGGACTAGCGGTGTTGATACGCAGTATTTT
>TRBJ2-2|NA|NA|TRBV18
CASFYSHGELFF
TGTGCCAGCTTTTACAGTCACGGGGAGCTGTTTTTT
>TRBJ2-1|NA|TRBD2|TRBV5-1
CASSQTSGRNNEQFF
TGCGCCAGCAGCCAAACTAGCGGGAGAAACAATGAGCAGTTCTTC
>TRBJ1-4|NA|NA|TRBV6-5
CASSSSGLTFF
TGTGCCAGCAGTTCCTCGGGACTAACGTTTTTT
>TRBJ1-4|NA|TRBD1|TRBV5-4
CASSLARTGENEKLFF
TGTGCCAGCAGCTTGGCCCGAACAGGGGAAAATGAAAAACTGTTTTTT
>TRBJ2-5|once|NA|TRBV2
CASTLVRGFQETQYF
TGTGCCAGCACGCTCGTCCGGGGGTTTCAAGAGACCCAGTACTTC
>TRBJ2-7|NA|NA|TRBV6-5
CASSKLTDSPQYF
TGTGCCAGCAGTAAACTGACGGACAGTCCGCAGTACTTC
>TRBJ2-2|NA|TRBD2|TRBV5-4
CASSQGTSGNTGELFF
TGTGCCAGCAGCCAAGGGACTAGCGGGAACACCGGGGAGCTGTTTTTT
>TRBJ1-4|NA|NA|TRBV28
CASWGANEKLFF
TGTGCCAGCTGGGGGGCTAATGAAAAACTGTTTTTT
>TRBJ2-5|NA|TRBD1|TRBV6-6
CASSRPPRTGEETQYF
TGTGCCAGCAGTCGCCCTCCCAGGACAGGGGAAGAGACCCAGTACTTC
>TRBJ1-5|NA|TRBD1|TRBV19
CASRDRVDGNQPQHF
TGTGCCAGTAGGGACAGGGTTGACGGCAATCAGCCCCAGCATTTT